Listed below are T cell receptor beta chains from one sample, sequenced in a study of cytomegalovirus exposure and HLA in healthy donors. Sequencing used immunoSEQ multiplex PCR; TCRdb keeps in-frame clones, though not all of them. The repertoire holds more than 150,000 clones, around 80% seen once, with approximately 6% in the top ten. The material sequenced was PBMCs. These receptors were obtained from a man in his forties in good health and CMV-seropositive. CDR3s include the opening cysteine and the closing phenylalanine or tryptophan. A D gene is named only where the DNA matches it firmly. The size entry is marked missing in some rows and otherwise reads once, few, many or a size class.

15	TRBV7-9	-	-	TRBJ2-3	CASSQGGAGTDTQYF	TGTGCCAGCAGCCAAGGGGGGGCAGGGACAGATACGCAGTATTTT
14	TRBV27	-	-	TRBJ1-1	CASSFRGGYTEAFF	TGTGCCAGCAGTTTCAGGGGAGGGTACACTGAAGCTTTCTTT
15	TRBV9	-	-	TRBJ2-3	CASSVGVRDTDTQYF	TGTGCCAGCAGCGTAGGGGTCAGGGACACAGATACGCAGTATTTT
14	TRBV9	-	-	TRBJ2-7	CASSGTADPYEQYF	TGTGCCAGCAGCGGGACAGCGGACCCCTACGAGCAGTACTTC
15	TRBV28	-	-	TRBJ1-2	CASSLSLRGLGSYTF	TGTGCCAGCAGTTTATCTTTACGGGGATTAGGGAGCTACACCTTC
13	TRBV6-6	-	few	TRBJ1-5	CASTPLESQPQHF	TGTGCCAGCACTCCGCTTGAGAGCCAGCCCCAGCATTTT
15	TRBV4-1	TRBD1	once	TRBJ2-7	CASSTRDRAADEQYF	TGCGCCAGCAGCACCCGGGACAGGGCTGCTGACGAGCAGTACTTC
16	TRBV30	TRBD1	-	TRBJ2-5	CAWSVMWDRGLETQYF	TGTGCCTGGAGTGTAATGTGGGACAGGGGGTTAGAGACCCAGTACTTC
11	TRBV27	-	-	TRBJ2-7	CASNTGYEQYF	TGTGCCAGCAATACAGGATACGAGCAGTACTTC
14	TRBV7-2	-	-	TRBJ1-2	CASTVTGWGNGYTF	TGTGCCAGCACCGTTACAGGGTGGGGGAATGGCTACACCTTC
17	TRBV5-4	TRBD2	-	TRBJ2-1	CASSLGLAGRVYNEQFF	TGTGCCAGCAGCTTGGGGTTAGCGGGGAGAGTTTACAATGAGCAGTTCTTC
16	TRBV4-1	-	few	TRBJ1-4	CASSPIWQGTDEKLFF	TGCGCCAGCAGCCCAATTTGGCAGGGGACGGATGAAAAACTGTTTTTT
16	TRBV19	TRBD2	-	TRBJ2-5	CASKNLNGGAEETQYF	TGTGCCAGTAAAAACCTTAACGGGGGGGCCGAAGAGACCCAGTACTTC
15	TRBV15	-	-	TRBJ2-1	CATSASSQGFNEQFF	TGTGCCACCAGTGCGTCTAGCCAAGGATTCAATGAGCAGTTCTTC
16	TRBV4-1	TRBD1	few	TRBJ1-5	CASSQEGDSSNQPQHF	TGCGCCAGCAGCCAAGAGGGGGACAGTAGCAATCAGCCCCAGCATTTT
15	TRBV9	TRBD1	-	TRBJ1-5	CASSAPDRGNQPQHF	TGTGCCAGCAGCGCCCCTGACAGGGGGAATCAGCCCCAGCATTTT
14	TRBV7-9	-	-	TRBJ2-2	CASSLPVTTGELFF	TGTGCCAGCAGCCTCCCAGTAACCACCGGGGAGCTGTTTTTT
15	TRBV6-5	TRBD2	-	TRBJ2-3	CASSSPSGGTDTQYF	TGTGCCAGCAGTTCCCCGAGCGGGGGCACAGATACGCAGTATTTT
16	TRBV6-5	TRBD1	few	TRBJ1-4	CASSYSGTGVNEKLFF	TGTGCCAGCAGTTACTCGGGGACAGGGGTTAATGAAAAACTGTTTTTT
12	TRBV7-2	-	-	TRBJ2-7	CAGSWTDYEQYF	TGTGCCGGCAGCTGGACAGACTACGAGCAGTACTTC
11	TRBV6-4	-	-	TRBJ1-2	CASSDLYGYTF	TGTGCCAGCAGTGACTTATATGGCTACACCTTC
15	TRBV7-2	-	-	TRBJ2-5	CASSPGGRNQETQYF	TGTGCCAGCAGCCCCGGCGGTAGAAACCAAGAGACCCAGTACTTC
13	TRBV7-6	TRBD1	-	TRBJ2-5	CASTRQGLETQYF	TGTGCCAGCACCAGACAGGGCCTTGAGACCCAGTACTTC
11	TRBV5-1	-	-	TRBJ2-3	CASGQTDTQYF	TGCGCCAGCGGGCAGACAGATACGCAGTATTTT
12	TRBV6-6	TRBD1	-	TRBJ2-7	CATKDRGYEQYF	TGTGCCACTAAGGACAGGGGATACGAGCAGTACTTC
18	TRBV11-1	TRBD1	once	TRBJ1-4	CASSLLPGQGATNEKLFF	TGTGCCAGCAGCTTACTACCGGGACAGGGGGCAACTAATGAAAAACTGTTTTTT
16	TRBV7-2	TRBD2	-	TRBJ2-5	CASSSFGPSGQETQYF	TGTGCCAGCAGCTCCTTTGGGCCTAGCGGGCAAGAGACCCAGTACTTC
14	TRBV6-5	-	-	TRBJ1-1	CASRTEGVDTEAFF	TGTGCCAGCAGGACGGAAGGGGTCGACACTGAAGCTTTCTTT
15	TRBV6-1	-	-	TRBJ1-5	CASSQTTNLNQPQHF	TGTGCCAGCAGCCAGACAACGAACCTAAATCAGCCCCAGCATTTT
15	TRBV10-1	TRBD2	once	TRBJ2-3	CASNAREPITDTQYF	TGCGCCAGCAATGCGCGGGAGCCCATCACAGATACGCAGTATTTT
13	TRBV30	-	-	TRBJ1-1	CAWSELANTEAFF	TGTGCCTGGAGTGAATTGGCAAACACTGAAGCTTTCTTT
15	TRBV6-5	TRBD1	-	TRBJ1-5	CASSAQGSGNQPQHF	TGTGCCAGCAGCGCACAGGGGAGCGGCAATCAGCCCCAGCATTTT
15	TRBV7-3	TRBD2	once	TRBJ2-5	CASSPLAGGSETQYF	TGTGCCAGCAGCCCCCTAGCGGGGGGGTCTGAGACCCAGTACTTC
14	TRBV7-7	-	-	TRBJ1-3	CASSLGGTGNTIYF	TGTGCTAGCAGCTTAGGAGGGACTGGAAACACCATATATTTT
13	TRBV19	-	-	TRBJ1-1	CASRGHLNTEAFF	TGTGCCAGCCGGGGACACCTGAACACTGAAGCTTTCTTT
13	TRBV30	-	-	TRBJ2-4	CAWSPDYKNIQYF	TGTGCCTGGAGCCCGGACTATAAAAACATTCAGTACTTC
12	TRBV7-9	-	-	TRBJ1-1	CASSLAGPEAFF	TGTGCCAGCAGCTTGGCAGGGCCTGAAGCTTTCTTT
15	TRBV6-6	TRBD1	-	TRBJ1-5	CASSYSGQGNQPQHF	TGTGCCAGCAGTTACTCGGGACAGGGGAATCAGCCCCAGCATTTT
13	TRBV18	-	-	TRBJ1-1	CASSPSVQNEAFF	TGTGCCAGCTCCCCATCCGTGCAGAATGAAGCTTTCTTT
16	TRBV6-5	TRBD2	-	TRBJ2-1	CASSWMTSGGHNEQFF	TGTGCCAGCAGTTGGATGACTAGCGGGGGACACAATGAGCAGTTCTTC
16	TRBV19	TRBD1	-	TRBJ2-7	CASSIGRGQGIYEQYF	TGTGCCAGTAGTATAGGAAGAGGACAGGGTATCTACGAGCAGTACTTC
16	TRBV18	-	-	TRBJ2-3	CASSLPGLLHTDTQYF	TGTGCCAGCTCACTACCGGGACTCCTGCACACAGATACGCAGTATTTT